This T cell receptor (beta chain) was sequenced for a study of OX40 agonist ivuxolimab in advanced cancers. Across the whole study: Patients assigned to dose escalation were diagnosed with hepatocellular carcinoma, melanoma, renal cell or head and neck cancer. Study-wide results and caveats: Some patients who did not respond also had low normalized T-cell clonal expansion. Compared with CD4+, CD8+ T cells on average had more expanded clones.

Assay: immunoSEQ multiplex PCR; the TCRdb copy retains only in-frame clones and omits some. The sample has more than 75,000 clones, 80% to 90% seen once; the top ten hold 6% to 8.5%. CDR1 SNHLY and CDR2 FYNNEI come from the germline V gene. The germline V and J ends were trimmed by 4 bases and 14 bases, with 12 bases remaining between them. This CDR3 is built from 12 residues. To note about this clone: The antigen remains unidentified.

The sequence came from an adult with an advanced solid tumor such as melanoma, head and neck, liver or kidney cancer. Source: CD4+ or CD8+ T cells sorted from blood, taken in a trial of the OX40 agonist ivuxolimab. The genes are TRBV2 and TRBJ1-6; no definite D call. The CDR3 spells CASSANGNSLHF. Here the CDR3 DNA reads TGTGCCAGCAGTGCCAACGGAAATTCCCTCCACTTT.